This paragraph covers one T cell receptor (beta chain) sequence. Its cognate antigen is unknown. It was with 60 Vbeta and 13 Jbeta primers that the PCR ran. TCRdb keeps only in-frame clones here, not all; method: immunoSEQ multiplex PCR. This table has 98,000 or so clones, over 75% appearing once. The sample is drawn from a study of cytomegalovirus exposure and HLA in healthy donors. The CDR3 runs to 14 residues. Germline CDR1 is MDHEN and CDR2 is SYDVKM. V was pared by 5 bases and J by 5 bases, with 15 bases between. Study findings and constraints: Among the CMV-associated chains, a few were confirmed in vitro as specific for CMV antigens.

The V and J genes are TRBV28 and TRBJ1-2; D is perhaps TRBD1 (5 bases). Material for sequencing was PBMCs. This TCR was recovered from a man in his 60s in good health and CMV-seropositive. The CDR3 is CASSTGGGRYGYTF. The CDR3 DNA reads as TGTGCCAGCAGTACTGGGGGAGGGAGGTATGGCTACACCTTC.